These 26 T cell receptor beta chains were all obtained from the same sample, sequenced in a study of tumor-infiltrating lymphocytes in localized non-small cell lung cancer. This table comes from immunoSEQ multiplex PCR, and its TCRdb copy is limited to in-frame clones, with some not included. The table includes some 10,000 clones, 60% detected once. Sequencing input: uninvolved lung tissue not adjacent to the tumor. The receptor set was obtained from a human donor with non-small cell lung cancer.

The chain joins TRBV19 to TRBJ2-3, with TRBD1 matching over 7 bases. Germline assignment: CDR1 LNHDA and CDR2 SQIVND (reference sequence). V shed 2 bases and J 3 bases; nucleotides not matched to a gene: 5. This CDR3 is 15 amino acids long. The CDR3 DNA follows: TGTGCCAGTAGTATAAGGTCAGGGGGAACAGATACGCAGTATTTT. This translates into CASSIRSGGTDTQYF. The variable domain in full, with the rest retrieved from reference TRBV19 and TRBJ2-3, is DGGITQSPKYLFRKEGQNVTLSCEQNLNHDAMYWYRQDPGQGLRLIYYSQIVNDFQKGDIAEGYSVSREKKESFPLTVTSAQKNPTAFYLCASSIRSGGTDTQYFGPGTRLTVL.

V and J are TRBV14 and TRBJ2-3; D may be TRBD2 (5 bases). This CDR3 spans 16 amino acids. The V gene's germline CDR1 is SGHDN and CDR2 FVKESK. V was trimmed by 1 base and J by 3 bases, leaving 14 bases between them. The CDR3 loop reads CASSQADLGVTDTQYF. The CDR3, as DNA: TGTGCCAGCAGCCAAGCAGACCTCGGGGTAACAGATACGCAGTATTTT.

The chain combines TRBV27 with TRBJ2-7; 8 nucleotides align to TRBD1. Germline loops: CDR1 MNHEY, CDR2 SMNVEV (reference sequence). Trimming took 4 bases from V and 7 from J; bases not matched to a gene: 9. The CDR3 loop spans 14 amino acids. CDR3 in amino acids: CASSYRGQGQEQYF. CDR3 nucleotides: TGTGCCAGCAGTTACCGTGGACAGGGTCAAGAGCAGTACTTC.

The rearrangement links TRBV28 to TRBJ1-1, with 7 positions matching TRBD1. The CDR3 runs to 16 residues. Unmatched junction bases numbered 8, after V lost 4 bases and J lost 0 bases. Germline V gene lookup returns CDR1 MDHEN and CDR2 SYDVKM. The DNA for the CDR3 is TGTGCCAGCAGTTGGGACAGACTCAGTTTGAACACTGAAGCTTTCTTT. As protein: CASSWDRLSLNTEAFF.

This clone was observed a handful of times. The chain has TRBV15 and TRBJ1-2, with a possible D match to TRBD1 (5 bases). The CDR3 consists of 15 residues. Trimming took 0 bases from V and 1 from J, leaving 9 bases between them. Germline lookup yields CDR1 LNHNV and CDR2 YYDKDF (reference sequence). This chain's CDR3 is CATSRDIGVNYGYTF. The CDR3 DNA sequence: TGTGCCACCAGCAGAGATATAGGGGTTAACTATGGCTACACCTTC.

By sample fraction, this clone is hyperexpanded. The chain has TRBV7-8 and TRBJ2-7; 12 bases fit TRBD2. CDR1 and CDR2 (germline): SGHVS, FQNEAQ. The CDR3 loop spans 18 amino acids. The J segment lost 2 bases and the V segment lost 1 base, leaving 9 bases of the junction unmatched. The CDR3 region has the DNA TGTGCCAGCAGCTTAGGACTAGCGGGGGTAGGTACCGCCTACGAGCAGTACTTC. It encodes CASSLGLAGVGTAYEQYF.

This clone showed up just a few times. The CDR3 DNA reads as TGTGCCAGCAGCCCACTAGCGGGAGGAACCGGGGAGCTGTTTTTT. It yields the protein CASSPLAGGTGELFF. J is TRBJ2-2 and V is TRBV11-2; 12 nucleotides agree with TRBD2. With 5 bases clipped from V and 5 bases from J, the junction kept 3 bases outside the gene matches. The CDR3 is 15 amino acids. In germline, CDR1 is SGHAT, CDR2 FQNNGV.

This clone was seen a few times. The chain is built from TRBV29-1 and TRBJ1-2; tentative D call: TRBD1 (5 bases). CDR1 SQVTM and CDR2 ANQGSEA come from the germline V gene. This CDR3 has 13 residues. The V end lost 0 bases, the J end lost 8 bases, and 13 bases lay between the germline ends. CDR3 in DNA: TGCAGCGTTGAAGAACCCGGGACGGGGGGCTACACCTTC. It translates to CSVEEPGTGGYTF.

This rearrangement joins TRBV27 to TRBJ1-6, with D unclear. Germline CDR1 MNHEY, CDR2 SMNVEV (reference sequence). V lost 5 bases and J 1 base, leaving 9 bases between the germline ends. This CDR3 has 15 amino acids. DNA for the CDR3: TGTGCCAGCAGTCCCCTCAAGTCCTATAATTCACCCCTCCACTTT. Protein: CASSPLKSYNSPLHF.

V usage is TRBV25-1 and J usage is TRBJ2-2; 7 positions match TRBD1. Germline V gene lookup returns CDR1 MGHDK and CDR2 SYGVNS. With 7 bases clipped from V and 5 bases from J, the junction kept 4 bases outside the gene matches. The CDR3 extends over 13 amino acids. The CDR3 DNA is TGTGCCAGCACCAAGACAGGGACCGGGGAGCTGTTTTTT. The encoded protein is CASTKTGTGELFF.

The chain has TRBV5-6 and TRBJ1-1, with no clear D. CDR3 length: 14 amino acids. Germline V gene data show CDR1 as SGHDT and CDR2 as YYEEEE. V gave up 7 bases and J gave up 0 bases, with 13 bases separating them. DNA of the CDR3: TGTGCCAGCGGCAGAAGGGATTTGAACACTGAAGCTTTCTTT. Translation gives CASGRRDLNTEAFF.

The chain recombines TRBV9 with TRBJ2-3, with TRBD2 matching 10 bases. Germline V gene data show CDR1 as SGDLS and CDR2 as YYNGEE. Trimming cost V 0 bases and J 4 bases; bases outside gene matches: 5. This CDR3 has 16 amino acids. Written as DNA, the CDR3 is TGTGCCAGCAGCGTAGTGGCTAGCGGGGGACCAGATACGCAGTATTTT. Translating it yields CASSVVASGGPDTQYF.

This clone was observed a few times. The V call is TRBV11-2, the J call TRBJ2-3, with a possible D match to TRBD1 (5 bases). Trimming removed 3 bases from V and 2 bases from J, with 12 bases in between. Germline V gene data show CDR1 as SGHAT and CDR2 as FQNNGV. The CDR3 contains 15 residues. The CDR3: CASSFGATVTDTQYF. The CDR3 bases are TGTGCCAGCAGCTTTGGGGCTACCGTCACAGATACGCAGTATTTT.

Here the CDR3 DNA reads TGCAGTGCTCCGGGACTCGTCGAGCAGTACTTC. This sequence encodes CSAPGLVEQYF. The chain carries TRBV20-1 and TRBJ2-7; possible D gene TRBD2, 6 bases. CDR1 is DFQATT and CDR2 is SNEGSKA in the germline V gene (reference sequence). V lost 5 bases and J lost 6, with 11 bases in between. The CDR3 is 11 amino acids.

The chain couples TRBV29-1 to TRBJ2-7; 13 bases are shared with TRBD2. Unmatched junction bases numbered 3, after V lost 6 bases and J lost 4 bases. Per germline, CDR1 SQVTM and CDR2 ANQGSEA. This CDR3 region has 13 residues. CDR3 region: CSVRTSGGYEQYF. CDR3 DNA: TGCAGCGTCAGGACTAGCGGGGGTTACGAGCAGTACTTC.

This chain links TRBV7-6 with TRBJ2-1; D perhaps matches TRBD1 (5 bases). This CDR3 has 14 amino acids. The germline V and J ends were trimmed by 1 base and 5 bases, with 9 bases remaining between them. Germline V gene sequence: CDR1 SGHVS, CDR2 FNYEAQ. CDR3 region: CASSLVRTNNEQFF. CDR3 DNA: TGTGCCAGCAGCTTAGTCAGGACAAACAATGAGCAGTTCTTC.

This clone was detected only a few times. This sequence joins TRBV7-6 and TRBJ1-2; TRBD1 matches at 11 bases. This CDR3 region has 14 residues. The V gene's germline CDR1 is SGHVS and CDR2 FNYEAQ. Germline trimming cut 5 bases from V and 5 bases from J; bases unmatched to any gene: 4. CDR3 protein: CASSPGQGGYGYTF. Written as DNA, the CDR3 is TGTGCCAGCAGCCCGGGACAGGGGGGGTATGGCTACACCTTC.

This clone came up once. This chain uses TRBV7-2 with TRBJ1-1; 12 nucleotides match TRBD1. The CDR3 contains 15 residues. V dropped 5 bases and J dropped 4; count of bases not matched to a gene: 5. In germline, CDR1 is SGHTA, CDR2 FQGNSA. CDR3 amino acids: CASSQGTGGLTEAFF. In nucleotides, the CDR3 is TGTGCCAGCAGCCAAGGGACAGGGGGCCTCACTGAAGCTTTCTTT. The variable domain in full, completed from reference TRBV7-2 and TRBJ1-1, reads GAGVSQSPSNKVTEKGKDVELRCDPISGHTALYWYRQSLGQGLEFLIYFQGNSAPDKSGLPSDRFSAERTGGSVSTLTIQRTQQEDSAVYLCASSQGTGGLTEAFFGQGTRLTVV.

This chain uses TRBV5-6 with TRBJ1-6, with TRBD1 matching 7 bases. This CDR3 comprises 13 residues. Germline V gene data show CDR1 as SGHDT and CDR2 as YYEEEE. J gave up 8 bases and V 6 bases, and 5 bases lay outside the gene matches. CDR3 in DNA: TGTGCCAGCACCGGACAGGCCCATTCACCCCTCCACTTT. This encodes CASTGQAHSPLHF.

J is TRBJ1-1 and V is TRBV25-1, with a weak D call TRBD1 (6 bases). There are 15 residues in the CDR3. V gave up 5 bases and J gave up 2 bases, with 15 bases separating them. CDR1 is MGHDK, CDR2 SYGVNS, per germline. CDR3 nucleotide sequence: TGTGCCAGCAGTCCTCCTGACAGGTTCAACACTGAAGCTTTCTTT. Protein sequence: CASSPPDRFNTEAFF. Looking up the rest from reference TRBV25-1 and TRBJ1-1 gives the full variable domain: EADIYQTPRYLVIGTGKKITLECSQTMGHDKMYWYQQDPGMELHLIHYSYGVNSTEKGDLSSESTVSRIRTEHFPLTLESARPSHTSQYLCASSPPDRFNTEAFFGQGTRLTVV.

This clone showed up just a few times. The chain couples TRBV18 to TRBJ1-1; D call uncertain. Germline V gene lookup returns CDR1 KGHSH and CDR2 LQKENI. This CDR3 is 11 amino acids long. V lost 6 bases to trimming and J lost 0 bases, with 2 bases between them. The CDR3 DNA sequence: TGTGCCAGCTCCCTGAACACTGAAGCTTTCTTT. Its translation: CASSLNTEAFF.

This clone has more than one count but fewer than ten. CDR3: CASKGVRVNSPLHF. The CDR3 DNA follows: TGTGCCAGTAAGGGGGTCAGGGTGAATTCACCCCTCCACTTT. J is TRBJ1-6 and V is TRBV19, with D possibly being TRBD1 (6 bases). The CDR3 is made up of 14 amino acids. Trimming took off 7 bases at V and 7 bases at J, with 14 bases between the two ends. Germline V gene data show CDR1 as LNHDA and CDR2 as SQIVND (reference sequence).

The V gene is TRBV28, the J gene TRBJ1-2, with a tentative D call TRBD1 (6 bases). V lost 2 bases and J lost 5, with 21 bases in between. The CDR3 spans 17 residues. CDR1 is MDHEN, CDR2 SYDVKM, per germline. The CDR3 DNA reads TGTGCCAGCAGTTTAACCGGGACAACACTTTGGGGGTATGGCTACACCTTC. Protein: CASSLTGTTLWGYGYTF.

A few counts support this clone. V is TRBV4-2 and J is TRBJ2-1; D possibly corresponds to TRBD2 (7 bases). Trimming took off 2 bases at V and 6 bases at J, with 20 bases between the two ends. Germline V gene data show CDR1 as LGHNA and CDR2 as YNFKEQ. This CDR3 spans 17 amino acids. The CDR3 DNA sequence: TGTGCCAGCAGCCAACGAGGCGGGAATGGGGGGGCCAATGAGCAGTTCTTC. Protein: CASSQRGGNGGANEQFF.

The V call is TRBV18, the J call TRBJ1-1; no definite D call. Trimming shortened V by 2 bases and J by 1 base, and 8 bases separated the two germline ends. Germline-derived CDR1 and CDR2 are KGHSH and LQKENI. This CDR3 is 14 amino acids long. The DNA for the CDR3 is TGTGCCAGCTCACCATCGGCTAGGAACACTGAAGCTTTCTTT. This translates into CASSPSARNTEAFF.

This clone was recorded a few times. The gene calls are TRBV6-5 and TRBJ2-3; 10 positions agree with TRBD2. The CDR3 runs to 15 residues. Germline V lookup: CDR1 MNHEY, CDR2 SVGAGI. The J segment lost 1 base and the V segment lost 6 bases, leaving 4 bases of the junction unmatched. The CDR3 DNA sequence: TGTGCCAGCAGCTCAGCGGGGGGGGGCACAGATACGCAGTATTTT. This gives the protein CASSSAGGGTDTQYF.